These 18 T cell receptor beta chains share one sample of origin, sequenced in a study of blood T cell repertoires in COVID-19. This table comes from immunoSEQ multiplex PCR, and its TCRdb copy is limited to in-frame clones, with some not included. The sample has about 250,000 clones, roughly 89% seen once; the top ten hold about 0.8%. Specimen: peripheral blood. These receptors were collected from a young man with acute or convalescent COVID-19.

This clone has only a few counts. This sequence joins TRBV19 and TRBJ1-5; 10 bases fit TRBD1. Trimming at V came to 3 bases and at J to 2 bases, leaving 7 bases not matched to a gene. This CDR3 has 17 residues. Germline lookup yields CDR1 LNHDA and CDR2 SQIVND (reference sequence). This CDR3 reads CASSIYLGTGGNQPQHF. DNA for the CDR3: TGTGCCAGTAGTATCTACCTGGGGACAGGGGGCAATCAGCCCCAGCATTTT.

This chain uses TRBV12-3 or TRBV12-4 with TRBJ2-1; perhaps TRBD1 as D (5 bases). This CDR3 spans 13 amino acids. V was pared by 3 bases and J by 6 bases, with 9 bases between. This chain's CDR3 is CASSLGPTNEQFF. In DNA, the CDR3 is TGTGCCAGCAGTTTGGGGCCCACCAATGAGCAGTTCTTC.

The chain employs TRBV6-5 and TRBJ1-3; TRBD1 matches 10 bases. The CDR3 loop spans 15 amino acids. The V segment lost 10 bases and the J segment 2 bases; nucleotides outside the gene matches: 8. From germline, CDR1 is MNHEY and CDR2 SVGAGI. The CDR3 DNA reads TGTGCCATCGACAGGGGGCGCGGGCCTGGAAACACCATATATTTT. Its protein product is CAIDRGRGPGNTIYF.

This chain links TRBV3-1 (or the pseudogene TRBV3-2) with TRBJ1-2; 7 bases map to TRBD1. The CDR3 consists of 15 residues. After removal of 2 bases from V and 4 bases from J, the junction contained 7 bases not matched to a gene. CDR1 LGHDT and CDR2 YNNKEL come from the germline V gene (reference sequence). The CDR3 region has the DNA TGTGCCAGCAGCCAACGGGACAGCGGTCCCTATGGCTACACCTTC. Its translation is CASSQRDSGPYGYTF.

The chain uses TRBV6-1 and TRBJ1-3, with a tentative D call TRBD1 (5 bases). The CDR3 has 16 residues. V gave up 2 bases and J gave up 7 bases, with 18 bases separating them. Germline CDR1 is MNHNS and CDR2 is SASEGT. The CDR3 is CASSESPTGARNTIYF. The DNA of the CDR3 is TGTGCCAGCAGTGAAAGCCCAACAGGTGCTCGGAACACCATATATTTT.

The chain is built from TRBV27 and TRBJ1-6; 8 nucleotides align to TRBD1. From germline, CDR1 is MNHEY and CDR2 SMNVEV (reference sequence). The V and J ends lost 8 bases and 8 bases, in that order; junction bases with no gene match: 11. CDR3 length: 15 residues. The CDR3 reads CASGLAGGADSPLHF. In DNA, the CDR3 is TGTGCCAGCGGGCTGGCAGGGGGCGCGGATTCACCCCTCCACTTT.

This chain uses TRBV2 with TRBJ2-5, with D unclear. The CDR3 runs 13 residues. V was clipped by 2 bases and J by 3 bases, with 7 bases between them. CDR1 and CDR2 from the germline V gene are SNHLY and FYNNEI. In DNA, the CDR3 is TGTGCCAGCAGTGAACACGAGAAAGAGACCCAGTACTTC. It is translated as CASSEHEKETQYF.

The DNA for the CDR3 is TGTGCCAGCAGGTTGACAGGGCGGAATTCACCCCTCCACTTT. It yields the protein CASRLTGRNSPLHF. V is TRBV14 and J is TRBJ1-6; 7 bases are a match to TRBD1. Germline V gene data show CDR1 as SGHDN and CDR2 as FVKESK. The CDR3 length is 14 residues. Trimming took 6 bases from V and 7 from J; bases not matched to a gene: 6.

This clone was seen a few times. The rearrangement links TRBV29-1 to TRBJ2-2; 8 nucleotides align to TRBD1. Germline assignment: CDR1 SQVTM and CDR2 ANQGSEA. J gave up 5 bases and V 7 bases, and 9 bases lay outside the gene matches. There are 14 residues in the CDR3. The CDR3 DNA follows: TGCAGCGCAACCGACAGGGGCAGTACCGGGGAGCTGTTTTTT. It encodes CSATDRGSTGELFF.

The chain joins TRBV7-2 to TRBJ2-7; TRBD2 matches at 7 bases. The CDR3 is made up of 15 amino acids. The J segment lost 2 bases and the V segment lost 1 base, leaving 5 bases of the junction unmatched. Per the germline V gene, CDR1 is SGHTA and CDR2 is FQGNSA. CDR3 in amino acids: CASSLDAGAPYEQYF. CDR3 nucleotides: TGTGCCAGCAGCTTAGACGCGGGAGCCCCCTACGAGCAGTACTTC. The variable domain in full, completed from reference TRBV7-2 and TRBJ2-7, reads GAGVSQSPSNKVTEKGKDVELRCDPISGHTALYWYRQSLGQGLEFLIYFQGNSAPDKSGLPSDRFSAERTGGSVSTLTIQRTQQEDSAVYLCASSLDAGAPYEQYFGPGTRLTVT.

This clone was picked up one time. This sequence joins TRBV5-1 and TRBJ2-2; no clear D gene. V was shortened by 8 bases and J by 0 bases, with 11 bases between the two germline ends. CDR1 SGHRS and CDR2 YFSETQ come from the germline V gene. The CDR3 contains 14 residues. DNA for the CDR3: TGCGCCAGTCTCTTGACTCCGAACACCGGGGAGCTGTTTTTT. It is translated as CASLLTPNTGELFF. Full variable domain (outside the CDR3, taken from reference TRBV5-1 and TRBJ2-2): KAGVTQTPRYLIKTRGQQVTLSCSPISGHRSVSWYQQTPGQGLQFLFEYFSETQRNKGNFPGRFSGRQFSNSRSEMNVSTLELGDSALYLCASLLTPNTGELFFGEGSRLTVL.

A single count supports this clone. This chain uses TRBV28 with TRBJ2-7; D is ambiguous. V was cut by 8 bases and J by 4 bases, with 6 bases left in between. Germline V gene sequence: CDR1 MDHEN, CDR2 SYDVKM. The CDR3 has 10 amino acids. In nucleotides, the CDR3 is TGTGCCAGCGGGCCTTACGAGCAGTACTTC. This gives the protein CASGPYEQYF.

The chain joins TRBV5-1 to TRBJ1-1; D gene ambiguous. The CDR3 length is 13 residues. Germline V CDR1 and CDR2: SGHRS, YFSETQ. V lost 0 bases, J lost 4 bases, and 7 bases lay in between. The CDR3 sequence: CASSLGWSTEAFF. The CDR3 DNA reads TGCGCCAGCAGCTTGGGATGGAGCACTGAAGCTTTCTTT.

This sequence joins TRBV28 and TRBJ1-2; D is uncertain. The CDR3 contains 12 residues. The V gene lost 5 bases and the J gene lost 5 bases, with 9 bases spanning the gap. Germline V lookup: CDR1 MDHEN, CDR2 SYDVKM. In nucleotides, the CDR3 is TGTGCCAGCAGTACGTCCGGGTATGGCTACACCTTC. Translated: CASSTSGYGYTF.

The CDR3 spells CASSLRIYGYTF. CDR3 nucleotides: TGTGCCAGCAGTTTGCGTATCTATGGCTACACCTTC. The genes are TRBV12-3 or TRBV12-4 and TRBJ1-2; D not resolved. This CDR3 region has 12 residues. V was pared by 3 bases and J by 4 bases, with 6 bases between.

This clone was seen once. This specimen includes other DNA sequences encoding the same CDR3. The chain is built from TRBV27 and TRBJ1-5; D is unclear. The germline V gene has CDR1 MNHEY and CDR2 SMNVEV (reference sequence). V lost 0 bases and J 4 bases, leaving 4 bases between the germline ends. The CDR3 extends over 13 amino acids. The CDR3 is CASSLSGNQPQHF. Written as DNA, the CDR3 is TGTGCCAGCAGTTTATCCGGTAATCAGCCCCAGCATTTT.

The chain couples TRBV28 to TRBJ1-2, with D possibly matching TRBD1 (5 bases). There are 15 residues in the CDR3. Trimming cost V 4 bases and J 2 bases, with 14 bases left between them. CDR1 is MDHEN and CDR2 is SYDVKM in the germline V gene. The CDR3 region is CASSSDWGANYGYTF. The CDR3 coding sequence is TGTGCCAGCAGTTCCGACTGGGGCGCCAACTATGGCTACACCTTC.

This rearrangement joins TRBV19 to TRBJ2-3; a possible D gene is TRBD1 (6 bases). This CDR3 spans 14 amino acids. V was clipped by 7 bases and J by 2 bases, with 13 bases between them. Germline V gene lookup returns CDR1 LNHDA and CDR2 SQIVND (reference sequence). This CDR3 is CASKVDSTTDTQYF. CDR3 DNA: TGTGCCAGTAAGGTGGACAGCACCACAGATACGCAGTATTTT. Complete variable domain (other parts from reference TRBV19 and TRBJ2-3): DGGITQSPKYLFRKEGQNVTLSCEQNLNHDAMYWYRQDPGQGLRLIYYSQIVNDFQKGDIAEGYSVSREKKESFPLTVTSAQKNPTAFYLCASKVDSTTDTQYFGPGTRLTVL.